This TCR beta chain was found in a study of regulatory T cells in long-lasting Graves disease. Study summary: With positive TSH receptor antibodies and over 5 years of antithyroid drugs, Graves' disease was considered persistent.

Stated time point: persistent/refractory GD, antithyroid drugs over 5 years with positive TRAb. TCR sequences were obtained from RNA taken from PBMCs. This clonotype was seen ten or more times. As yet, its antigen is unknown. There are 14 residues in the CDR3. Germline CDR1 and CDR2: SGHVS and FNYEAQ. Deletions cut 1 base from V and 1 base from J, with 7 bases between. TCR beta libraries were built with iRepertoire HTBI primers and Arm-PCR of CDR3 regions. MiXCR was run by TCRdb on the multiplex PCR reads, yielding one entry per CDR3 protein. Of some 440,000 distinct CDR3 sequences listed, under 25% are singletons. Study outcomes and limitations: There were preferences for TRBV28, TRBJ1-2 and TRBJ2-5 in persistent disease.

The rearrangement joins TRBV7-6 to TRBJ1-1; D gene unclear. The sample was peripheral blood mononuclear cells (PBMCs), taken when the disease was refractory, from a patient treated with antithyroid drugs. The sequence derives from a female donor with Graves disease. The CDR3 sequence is CASSLEPGNTEAFF. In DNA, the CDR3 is TGTGCCAGCAGCTTAGAGCCTGGGAACACTGAAGCTTTCTTT.